The present entry profiles one TCR beta chain with its context. The authors ran a second PCR of 7 to 11 cycles using a sample-barcoded 5' primer and a J-beta primer mix. Unique molecular identifiers of 12 random nucleotides labeled each cDNA. TCRdb recomputed calls from the 5' RACE reads with MiXCR, one row per CDR3 protein. Among approximately 800,000 distinct CDR3 sequences listed, 40% to 65% were seen once. The source of the sample is a study of blood T cells in healthy people across ages. Each donor supplied roughly 10 milliliters of peripheral blood. V lost 1 base to trimming and J lost 14 bases, with 23 bases between them. Germline lookup yields CDR1 SGHTS and CDR2 YDEGEE. CDR3 length: 15 residues.

J is TRBJ2-3 and V is TRBV5-8; tentatively, D is TRBD1 or TRBD2 (7 bases each). The sample comprised blood. This sequence was found in a man aged 80 or over in good health. The CDR3 reads CASSLSAGRDRYAYF. The CDR3 DNA follows: TGTGCCAGCAGCTTGTCAGCGGGACGGGACAGATACGCGTATTTT.